The 21 T cell receptor beta chains listed next were all sequenced from one sample in a study of T cells in Graves' hyperthyroidism and ophthalmopathy. The CDR3 regions of TCR beta were amplified from RNA transcripts. Carried out on the TCR CDR3, a first-round RT-PCR used the HTBI primer set. TCRdb used MiXCR to reprocess the multiplex PCR reads, holding one entry per CDR3 protein. This sample has some 370,000 distinct CDR3 sequences, with over 13% found just once. Sequenced sample: blood. The receptors shown here come from a man over 45 with Graves' ophthalmopathy.

The sample holds many counts of this clonotype. The V call is TRBV7-9, the J call TRBJ2-7; a possible D gene is TRBD2 (5 bases). In germline, CDR1 is SEHNR, CDR2 FQNEAQ (reference sequence). The CDR3 extends over 14 amino acids. The ends were cut back, 5 bases at V and 6 bases at J, with 17 bases in the middle. The chain's CDR3 is CASSIGKKNAEQYF. CDR3 DNA sequence: TGTGCCAGCAGCATCGGGAAAAAGAACGCCGAGCAGTACTTC.

Many counts were recorded for this clonotype. The V call is TRBV30, the J call TRBJ2-4; D gene uncertain. The CDR3 extends over 11 amino acids. Germline CDR1 GTSNPN, CDR2 SVGIG (reference sequence). DNA for the CDR3: TGTGCGTCGTGGGTAGGAAACATTCAGTACTTC. Its protein is CASWVGNIQYF.

This clonotype was counted at least ten times. The rearrangement uses TRBV11-3 and TRBJ2-3; no clear D gene. The CDR3 covers 13 residues. Germline CDR1 SGHNT, CDR2 YENEEA. V gave up 1 base and J gave up 2 bases, with 4 bases separating them. The CDR3 DNA reads as TGTGCCAGCAGCTTAGGGTTCACAGATACGCAGTATTTT. Its protein product is CASSLGFTDTQYF.

The rearrangement joins TRBV19 to TRBJ2-5; D gene ambiguous. Germline V CDR1 and CDR2: LNHDA, SQIVND (reference sequence). V lost 4 bases and J lost 7, with 19 bases in between. The CDR3 length is 15 residues. CDR3 in DNA: TGTGCCAGTAGTAGCCGGAGCATCGCCGGCACGACCCAGTACTTC. As protein: CASSSRSIAGTTQYF.

This clonotype was counted once. Relative to the germline gene, one junction end is altered; a read error may explain this. The chain joins TRBV7-2 to TRBJ2-1; no reliable D call. The germline V gene encodes CDR1 SGHTA and CDR2 FQGNSA. The CDR3 totals 16 residues. CDR3 region: CASSSDTVPTYKEQFF. The DNA for the CDR3 is TGTGCCAGCAGCTCAGACACAGTCCCCACCTACAAGGAGCAGTTCTTC.

This clonotype appeared many times. This chain connects TRBV5-1 to TRBJ1-3; a weak D match, TRBD1 (5 bases). CDR3 size: 16 residues. Germline CDR1 is SGHRS and CDR2 is YFSETQ. Trimming removed 0 bases from V and 0 bases from J, with 10 bases in between. This chain's CDR3 is CASSLDEGSSGNTIYF. Here the CDR3 DNA reads TGCGCCAGCAGCTTGGACGAGGGGAGCTCTGGAAACACCATATATTTT.

This clonotype has at least ten counts. The chain recombines TRBV11-3 with TRBJ2-3, with TRBD2 matching 8 bases. Germline V gives CDR1 SGHNT, CDR2 YENEEA. V trimming: 5 bases; J trimming: 4 bases; junction bases outside the gene matches: 5. The CDR3 contains 14 residues. The CDR3 here is CASSPLAGSDTQYF. CDR3 bases: TGTGCCAGCAGCCCATTAGCGGGGTCAGATACGCAGTATTTT.

This clonotype was counted only a few times. This chain uses TRBV19 with TRBJ1-2, with 7 bases matching TRBD1. Germline CDR1 LNHDA, CDR2 SQIVND (reference sequence). Trimming at V came to 2 bases and at J to 8 bases, leaving 2 bases not matched to a gene. The CDR3 has 12 amino acids. The CDR3 here is CASSIRQGGYTF. CDR3 coding DNA: TGTGCCAGTAGTATAAGACAGGGAGGCTACACCTTC.

V and J are TRBV6-1 and TRBJ2-7; 9 bases line up with TRBD2. Germline CDR1 is MNHNS and CDR2 is SASEGT. This CDR3 contains 16 residues. Germline trimming cut 4 bases from V and 3 bases from J; bases unmatched to any gene: 10. For the CDR3, the DNA is TGTGCCAGCAGTGCCTTGACTAGCGGAGGTCTCTACGAGCAGTACTTC. It is translated as CASSALTSGGLYEQYF.

This clonotype has at least ten counts. V is TRBV5-1 and J is TRBJ2-1; 11 bases fit TRBD2. Germline CDR1 and CDR2: SGHRS and YFSETQ. CDR3 length: 15 amino acids. V lost 4 bases and J lost 8; bases outside the gene matches: 8. The CDR3 spells CASSMGTSGLDEQFF. In nucleotides, the CDR3 is TGCGCCAGCAGCATGGGGACTAGCGGATTGGATGAGCAGTTCTTC.

This clonotype was counted many times. The chain uses TRBV11-2 and TRBJ2-7; D unresolved. The CDR3 runs to 15 residues. Germline V gives CDR1 SGHAT, CDR2 FQNNGV. V was trimmed by 1 base and J by 2 bases, leaving 12 bases between them. CDR3 sequence: CASSLAAVTTYEQYF. The CDR3 DNA reads TGTGCCAGCAGCTTAGCTGCGGTGACCACCTACGAGCAGTACTTC.

This clonotype was found many times. The chain has TRBV4-1 and TRBJ2-1, with TRBD2 as a possible D gene (5 bases). The CDR3 runs to 15 residues. The V and J ends lost 0 bases and 6 bases respectively, with 12 bases between them. Germline CDR1 reads MGHRA; CDR2 reads YSYEKL. CDR3 sequence (DNA): TGCGCCAGCAGCCAAGAAACCGGGAAGTCCAATGAGCAGTTCTTC. Residues: CASSQETGKSNEQFF.

This clonotype was seen at least ten times. V is TRBV28 and J is TRBJ2-5; 14 positions agree with TRBD2. The CDR3 covers 15 residues. The germline V gene has CDR1 MDHEN and CDR2 SYDVKM. Trimming removed 6 bases from V and 2 bases from J; junction bases left unmatched: 2. CDR3 coding DNA: TGTGCCAGCAGGACTAGCGGGAGGGGTCAAGAGACCCAGTACTTC. Its translation: CASRTSGRGQETQYF.

This clonotype was seen repeatedly, ten times or more. The chain uses TRBV10-3 and TRBJ2-7, with 7 positions matching TRBD1. The CDR3 is made up of 15 amino acids. With 3 bases clipped from V and 3 bases from J, the junction kept 8 bases outside the gene matches. Germline CDR1 is ENHRY and CDR2 is SYGVKD. CDR3 in amino acids: CAISELQGFNYEQYF. For the CDR3, the DNA is TGTGCCATCAGTGAACTACAGGGGTTTAACTACGAGCAGTACTTC.

This clonotype was counted a few times. A junction end diverges from the germline sequence, so it may reflect a read error. The CDR3 DNA reads as TGTGCTAGCAGCTTATCTCCCCAGCAGGTCGATACGCAGTATTTT. Translation: CASSLSPQQVDTQYF. The gene calls are TRBV7-7 and TRBJ2-3; D unresolved. This CDR3 comprises 15 residues. CDR1 SSHAT and CDR2 FNYEAQ come from the germline V gene (reference sequence).

This clonotype was seen at least ten times. The chain carries TRBV20-1 and TRBJ2-5, with 11 bases identical to TRBD2. The CDR3 is made up of 14 amino acids. From germline, CDR1 is DFQATT and CDR2 SNEGSKA (reference sequence). Trimming cost V 2 bases and J 4 bases; bases outside gene matches: 3. Written as DNA, the CDR3 is TGCAGTGCTAGAAAACTAGCGGGAGTAGAGACCCAGTACTTC. Protein product: CSARKLAGVETQYF.

This clonotype appeared many times. The rearrangement uses TRBV13 and TRBJ1-2, with D uncertain. The CDR3 runs to 12 residues. Trimming removed 0 bases from V and 6 bases from J, with 5 bases in between. CDR1 is PRHDT, CDR2 FYEKMQ, per germline (reference sequence). The CDR3 reads CASSLGQNGYTF. In DNA form, the CDR3 reads TGTGCCAGCAGCTTAGGTCAGAATGGCTACACCTTC.

A few counts support this clonotype. The V call is TRBV28, the J call TRBJ2-2, with D tentatively TRBD1 (6 bases). V shed 9 bases and J shed 7 bases, with 15 bases lying between them. The CDR3 extends over 13 amino acids. The V gene's germline CDR1 is MDHEN and CDR2 SYDVKM. The CDR3 sequence: CASARDIDGELFF. DNA of the CDR3: TGTGCCAGTGCCCGGGACATTGACGGGGAGCTGTTTTTT.

Ten or more counts support this clonotype. This rearrangement joins TRBV10-3 to TRBJ2-3; 14 nucleotides align to TRBD2. V shed 6 bases, J shed 4 bases, and the junction held 6 bases outside the gene matches. This CDR3 comprises 16 residues. From germline, CDR1 is ENHRY and CDR2 SYGVKD. DNA of the CDR3: TGTGCCATCAGAGGGGGACTAGCGGGAGTGTCAGATACGCAGTATTTT. It translates to CAIRGGLAGVSDTQYF.

This clonotype was seen a few times. The CDR3 DNA sequence: TGCAGCGTTGCTGAGGGAGGGCAAGATACGCAGTATTTT. This encodes CSVAEGGQDTQYF. The gene calls are TRBV29-1 and TRBJ2-3, with 7 bases identical to TRBD2. Germline V gene sequence: CDR1 SQVTM, CDR2 ANQGSEA. This CDR3 has 13 residues. Losses at the gene ends were 4 bases for V and 5 bases for J; bases not matched to a gene: 6.

This clonotype has ten or more counts. V usage is TRBV30 and J usage is TRBJ1-1, with a possible D match to TRBD1 (6 bases). The CDR3 spans 12 residues. Germline V gene lookup returns CDR1 GTSNPN and CDR2 SVGIG (reference sequence). V dropped 3 bases and J dropped 6 bases, with 11 bases sitting between them. CDR3 bases: TGTGCCTGGAGCGGGGGGGCTCCTGAAGCTTTCTTT. Translated: CAWSGGAPEAFF.